This T cell receptor (beta chain) derives from a study of regulatory T cells in long-lasting Graves disease (dated by TCRdb to 2020 to 2022). For the wider study: To count as having persistent Graves' disease, a patient had to have received antithyroid drug treatment for over 5 years with TSH receptor autoantibodies remaining persistently positive. This study used TCR sequencing and RNA sequencing of peripheral blood to compare persistent Graves' disease patients against newly diagnosed Graves' disease patients. The study was registered as a clinical trial and conducted in China. A total of 33 samples were covered by TCR sequencing, comprising some 13 persistent and about 20 newly diagnosed Graves' disease patients. On average, persistent Graves' disease patients in the clinical cohort had been on antithyroid drugs for eight to twelve years.

Library generation was performed with multiplex PCR. Sequencing took place on an Illumina HiSeq 4000. iRepertoire HTBI primers and Arm-PCR amplification of CDR3 regions were used to construct TCR beta libraries. PCR products were gel purified before sequencing. The original methods were these. Gene usage analysis of CDR3 amino acid clonotypes relied on the roughly 64 TRBV and more than twelve TRBJ segments identified across samples. COPE and FqMerger were used to merge the filtered high-quality paired reads into contigs. BLAST was used to align contigs to IMGT TRBV, TRBD and TRBJ reference genes, and CDR3 was defined according to IMGT. Any clonotype with a frequency above 0.1% was classified as a highly expanded clone. Shannon entropy was used to measure repertoire diversity, and the Gini coefficient was used to measure V-J evenness. Clonotypes shared by more than one individual were considered public. The public reads were run again by TCRdb, first through fastp at Q25 and then through MiXCR, and only productive beta chains were kept. Duplicate CDR3 protein sequences are folded into a single record with the most common DNA and genes. TCRdb, not the authors, supplied the V and J calls. Counted in this sample were 350,000 to 450,000 distinct CDR3 sequences; 20% to 25% of them appeared once. Of the sample, 25% to 35% falls within the top ten clones.

This clonotype was seen a few times. The antigen it binds to is not known. One end of the junction is discordant with germline, which a read error may explain. From cysteine to phenylalanine, the CDR3 is 13 amino acids long. Just CDR3 DNA is preserved here, 39 bases in frame from base 1. The germline V gene (reference sequence) gives CDR1 as WNHNN and CDR2 as SYGVQD. The investigation overall reported the following: The study examined only peripheral blood because the primary lesion, thyroid tissue, could not be accessed. Persistent disease showed preferential use of TRBV28, TRBJ1-2 and TRBJ2-5, whereas newly diagnosed disease favored TRBV20-1 and TRBJ2-1. Compared with newly diagnosed patients, persistent Graves' disease patients had lower TCR Shannon entropy and fewer highly expanded clones, which suggests clonal expansion. Sequencing and analysis were restricted to the TCR beta chain. More public clonotypes were shared among persistent patients (around 2,600) than among newly diagnosed patients (just under 1,000). The authors acknowledged the small sample size as a limitation that may reduce accuracy.

What the time point label conveys for this sample: persistent/refractory GD, antithyroid drugs over 5 years with positive TRAb. RNA was extracted from PBMCs in TRIzol for both TCR sequencing and RNA sequencing. Graves' disease was diagnosed according to American Thyroid Association guidelines. The patients came from an endocrinology department in Xi'an, China. Each patient gave 9 to 10 milliliters of peripheral blood, collected in an EDTA anticoagulant tube. Ficoll Paque Plus density gradient separation was used to isolate PBMCs, and no additional T cell sorting was done. An Agilent 2100 Bioanalyzer and agarose gel were used to check RNA quality, while a NanoDrop 2000 measured RNA concentration.

The receptor comes from a woman in her thirties or forties with Graves disease. Donor details come from another sample of the same person, matched by shared clones. This material consisted of peripheral blood mononuclear cells (PBMCs), taken when the disease was refractory, from a patient treated with antithyroid drugs. The chain uses TRBV10-1 and TRBJ2-1; a stretch of 15 junction bases matches TRBD2. The encoded CDR3 is CASTGLAGGFLVF. The DNA sequence follows: TGCGCCAGCACTGGACTAGCGGGAGGGTTTCTGGTCTTC.